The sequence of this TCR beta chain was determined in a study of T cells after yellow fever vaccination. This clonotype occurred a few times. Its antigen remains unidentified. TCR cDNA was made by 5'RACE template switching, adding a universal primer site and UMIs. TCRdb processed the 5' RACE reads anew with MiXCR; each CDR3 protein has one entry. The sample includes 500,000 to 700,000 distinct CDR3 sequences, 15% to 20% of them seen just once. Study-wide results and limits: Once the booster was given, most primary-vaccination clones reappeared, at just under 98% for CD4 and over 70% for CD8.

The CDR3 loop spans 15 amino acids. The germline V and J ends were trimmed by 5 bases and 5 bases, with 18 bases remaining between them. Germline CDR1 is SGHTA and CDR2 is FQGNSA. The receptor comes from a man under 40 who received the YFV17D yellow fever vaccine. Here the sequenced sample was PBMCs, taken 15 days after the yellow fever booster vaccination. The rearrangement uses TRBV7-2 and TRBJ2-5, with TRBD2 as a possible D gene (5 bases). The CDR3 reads CASSLQAYGGETQYF. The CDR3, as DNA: TGTGCCAGCAGCCTACAAGCTTATGGAGGCGAGACCCAGTACTTC.